The next 31 T cell receptor beta chains were all read from a single sample in a study of T cells in Graves' hyperthyroidism and ophthalmopathy. Amplification targeted TCR beta CDR3 regions from RNA transcripts. Using the HTBI primer set, a first-round RT-PCR was run on the TCR CDR3. TCRdb analysed the multiplex PCR reads with MiXCR anew, one entry per CDR3 protein. The sample records under 350,000 distinct CDR3 sequences, over 20% being singletons. Sequencing was performed on blood. Source of these receptors: a woman between 45 and 60 years old with Graves' hyperthyroidism.

This clonotype was counted at least ten times. The rearrangement links TRBV28 to TRBJ2-7; 7 bases align to TRBD1. Germline CDR1 is MDHEN and CDR2 is SYDVKM. This CDR3 is 13 amino acids long. After removal of 7 bases from V and 3 bases from J, the junction contained 6 bases not matched to a gene. CDR3: CASKDRVIYEQYF. In DNA form, the CDR3 reads TGTGCCAGCAAAGACAGGGTAATCTACGAGCAGTACTTC. The entire variable domain, with the rest obtained from reference TRBV28 and TRBJ2-7, is as follows: DVKVTQSSRYLVKRTGEKVFLECVQDMDHENMFWYRQDPGLGLRLIYFSYDVKMKEKGDIPEGYSVSREKKERFSLILESASTNQTSMYLCASKDRVIYEQYFGPGTRLTVT.

V and J are TRBV25-1 and TRBJ2-3; D is possibly TRBD1 (5 bases). CDR1 is MGHDK and CDR2 is SYGVNS in the germline V gene. The CDR3 has 17 amino acids. V lost 9 bases and J 1 base, leaving 23 bases between the germline ends. Here the CDR3 reads CASKGVGSFFGTDTQYF. CDR3 coding DNA: TGTGCCAGTAAAGGGGTCGGTTCTTTTTTTGGCACAGATACGCAGTATTTT.

This chain joins TRBV3-1 and TRBJ1-5, with TRBD1 matching 8 bases. The V gene's germline CDR1 is LGHDT and CDR2 YNNKEL (reference sequence). Losses at the gene ends were 5 bases for V and 2 bases for J; bases not matched to a gene: 8. This CDR3 has 16 residues. CDR3 sequence: CASSSEMTGGNQPQHF. As DNA, the CDR3 is TGTGCCAGCAGCTCCGAAATGACAGGGGGCAATCAGCCCCAGCATTTT.

This clonotype was seen more than once but under ten times. The genes are TRBV4-2 and TRBJ2-4; D unclear. Germline loops: CDR1 LGHNA, CDR2 YNFKEQ. Between the trimmed V and J ends, which lost 2 bases and 0 bases, there was a span of 14 bases. This CDR3 has 17 residues. The CDR3: CASSQIISSLAKNIQYF. CDR3 nucleotides: TGTGCCAGCAGCCAAATAATCAGTTCACTAGCCAAAAACATTCAGTACTTC.

The V gene is TRBV5-4, the J gene TRBJ2-2; TRBD2 matches at 10 bases. CDR1 and CDR2 (germline): SGHNT, YYREEE (reference sequence). This CDR3 contains 15 residues. V shed 2 bases and J 9 bases; nucleotides not matched to a gene: 7. The CDR3 loop reads CASSFQREGGRELFF. DNA of the CDR3: TGTGCCAGCAGCTTCCAGCGGGAGGGTGGACGGGAGCTGTTTTTT.

The genes are TRBV29-1 and TRBJ2-5; 9 bases map to TRBD2. CDR1 and CDR2 from the germline V gene are SQVTM and ANQGSEA. The length of the CDR3 is 12 residues. Trimming took 7 bases from V and 5 from J; bases not matched to a gene: 5. CDR3 DNA: TGCAGCGGCGGGACTAGCTCCGAGACCCAGTACTTC. It is translated as CSGGTSSETQYF.

The chain has TRBV28 and TRBJ2-1; D perhaps matches TRBD1 (7 bases). Germline V gives CDR1 MDHEN, CDR2 SYDVKM. The CDR3 spans 20 residues. Trimming pared 2 bases from V and 0 bases from J, leaving 23 bases between. The CDR3 bases are TGTGCCAGCAGTTTAGGCTTGTTTTTGGCGGGACAGAGCTCCTACAATGAGCAGTTCTTC. The encoded protein is CASSLGLFLAGQSSYNEQFF.

This clonotype was picked up many times. This rearrangement joins TRBV7-8 to TRBJ2-5; D not certain. Per the germline V gene, CDR1 is SGHVS and CDR2 is FQNEAQ. This CDR3 contains 13 residues. V was cut by 1 base and J by 5 bases, with 8 bases left in between. The CDR3 nucleotides read TGTGCCAGCAGCTTAGGACTTGAGGAGACCCAGTACTTC. It yields the protein CASSLGLEETQYF.

This clonotype came up many times. This chain links TRBV6-2 or TRBV6-3 with TRBJ2-1, with TRBD2 matching 8 bases. The CDR3 contains 17 residues. Trimming at V came to 6 bases and at J to 5 bases, leaving 15 bases not matched to a gene. Germline V CDR1 and CDR2: MNHEY, SVGEGT. As DNA, the CDR3 is TGTGCCAGCAGCCGTACGGAGCGGGGGCGCTTACACAATGAGCAGTTCTTC. As protein: CASSRTERGRLHNEQFF.

This sequence joins TRBV5-1 and TRBJ2-7; 9 nucleotides agree with TRBD1. The ends lost 2 bases at V and 6 bases at J; junction bases unmatched: 9. The germline gives CDR1 SGHRS, CDR2 YFSETQ. The CDR3 consists of 15 residues. CDR3 nucleotide sequence: TGCGCCAGCAGCTTCGGGAGGACAGGGGAGGGCGAGCAGTACTTC. Translation: CASSFGRTGEGEQYF.

The chain recombines TRBV9 with TRBJ1-1; 10 positions agree with TRBD1. The CDR3 has 18 amino acids. Germline V CDR1 and CDR2: SGDLS, YYNGEE. After removal of 0 bases from V and 1 base from J, the junction contained 9 bases not matched to a gene. CDR3 DNA: TGTGCCAGCAGCGTAGGATGGGGGACAGGGGCCGCGAACACTGAAGCTTTCTTT. Its translation is CASSVGWGTGAANTEAFF.

This chain connects TRBV5-1 to TRBJ1-2; D might be TRBD1 (6 bases). This CDR3 is 15 amino acids long. Trimming shortened V by 4 bases and J by 0 bases, and 13 bases separated the two germline ends. In germline, CDR1 is SGHRS, CDR2 YFSETQ. CDR3 amino acids: CASSARQDANYGYTF. The CDR3 region has the DNA TGCGCCAGCAGCGCTCGACAGGATGCTAACTATGGCTACACCTTC.

This clonotype was seen at least ten times. This chain connects TRBV13 to TRBJ1-2; D uncertain. CDR1 is PRHDT, CDR2 FYEKMQ, per germline (reference sequence). This CDR3 spans 12 amino acids. V shed 0 bases and J shed 7 bases, with 6 bases lying between them. The CDR3 DNA reads as TGTGCCAGCAGCTTAGGTGTTCTTGGCTACACCTTC. Translation: CASSLGVLGYTF.

For this clonotype: This sequence may be a read error, since a much larger clone differs from it by one base. The chain couples TRBV27 to TRBJ2-7; 7 bases are a match to TRBD1. Trimming cost V 8 bases and J 5 bases; bases outside gene matches: 6. Germline V gene lookup returns CDR1 MNHEY and CDR2 SMNVEV (reference sequence). This CDR3 contains 12 residues. The CDR3: CASETGQNEQYF. The CDR3 bases are TGTGCCAGCGAGACAGGGCAGAACGAGCAGTACTTC.

V is TRBV14 and J is TRBJ1-1; D not certain. Trimming left V 0 bases short and J 13 bases short, with 21 bases between. CDR1 and CDR2 (germline): SGHDN, FVKESK. The CDR3 is 15 amino acids. The CDR3 nucleotides read TGTGCCAGCAGCCAAGATTCTCCAGCAGCGAGTAAGGTTTTCTTT. Translated: CASSQDSPAASKVFF.

As concerns this clonotype: The CDR3 does not close with the conserved phenylalanine or tryptophan, likely indicating a read error. CDR3: CASSFLHSGANVLTL. The CDR3 DNA reads TGTGCCAGCAGCTTTTTACACTCTGGGGCCAACGTCCTGACTCTC. J is TRBJ2-6 and V is TRBV11-2; D unresolved. The V and J ends lost 3 bases and 0 bases respectively, with 6 bases between them. Per germline, CDR1 SGHAT and CDR2 FQNNGV. This CDR3 comprises 15 residues.

This clonotype has ten or more counts. A read error may account for a junction end that differs from germline. This rearrangement joins TRBV7-7 to TRBJ2-5, with 8 positions matching TRBD2. Germline CDR1 and CDR2: SSHAT and FNYEAQ (reference sequence). This CDR3 has 15 residues. CDR3 DNA sequence: TGTGCTAGCAGCTTAGAGGCGGGAGGCGGCGAGACCCAGTACTTC. Translation: CASSLEAGGGETQYF.

The genes are TRBV29-1 and TRBJ1-2; D gene uncertain. CDR1 is SQVTM and CDR2 is ANQGSEA in the germline V gene. This CDR3 has 14 residues. V was pared by 0 bases and J by 1 base, with 9 bases between. As DNA, the CDR3 is TGCAGCGTTGAAGACCGGGGAGTTAACTATGGCTACACCTTC. This gives the protein CSVEDRGVNYGYTF.

This clonotype has a count of ten or more. The rearrangement joins TRBV3-1 to TRBJ2-1; TRBD2 might be the D (5 bases). Germline assignment: CDR1 LGHDT and CDR2 YNNKEL (reference sequence). V was trimmed by 2 bases and J by 7 bases, leaving 15 bases between them. The CDR3 runs 15 residues. CDR3 in DNA: TGTGCCAGCAGCCAACCGGGAACCTCTCGAAATGAGCAGTTCTTC. Translation: CASSQPGTSRNEQFF.

The CDR3 here is CSAGPGTRGQDTQYF. For the CDR3, the DNA is TGCAGTGCTGGCCCCGGGACAAGGGGACAGGATACGCAGTATTTT. This rearrangement joins TRBV20-1 to TRBJ2-3; 7 positions match TRBD1. Germline CDR1 DFQATT, CDR2 SNEGSKA (reference sequence). Unmatched junction bases numbered 14, after V lost 5 bases and J lost 6 bases. This CDR3 has 15 amino acids.

This clonotype was seen more than once but under ten times. The rearrangement links TRBV29-1 to TRBJ2-7, with D unresolved. The CDR3 is 12 residues long. CDR1 and CDR2 (germline): SQVTM, ANQGSEA. V shed 4 bases and J shed 1 base, with 8 bases lying between them. CDR3 residues: CSVVSGSYEQYF. The CDR3 DNA sequence: TGCAGCGTTGTTAGTGGATCCTACGAGCAGTACTTC.

This clonotype was counted many times. V usage is TRBV28 and J usage is TRBJ2-7, with a weak D call TRBD2 (7 bases). Trimming shortened V by 4 bases and J by 3 bases, and 10 bases separated the two germline ends. The germline CDR1 and CDR2 sequences are MDHEN and SYDVKM. The length of the CDR3 is 13 residues. The CDR3 sequence: CASSWGGGYEQYF. In nucleotides, the CDR3 is TGTGCCAGCAGTTGGGGGGGCGGCTACGAGCAGTACTTC.

The sample holds a few counts of this clonotype. The junction departs from germline at one end; a sequencing error may be responsible. V gene TRBV30 combines with J gene TRBJ1-2; a possible D gene is TRBD1 (6 bases). Germline V lookup: CDR1 GTSNPN, CDR2 SVGIG (reference sequence). CDR3 length: 13 amino acids. This CDR3 reads CAKRTVRNYGYAF. CDR3 bases: TGTGCCAAACGGACAGTCCGAAACTATGGCTACGCCTTC. Together with reference TRBV30 and TRBJ1-2, the CDR3 gives the full variable domain: SQTIHQWPATLVQPVGSPLSLECTVEGTSNPNLYWYRQAAGRGLQLLFYSVGIGQISSEVPQNLSASRPQDRQFILSSKKLLLSDSGFYLCAKRTVRNYGYAFGSGTRLTVV.

This clonotype came up many times. The chain uses TRBV11-2 and TRBJ2-3, with 7 bases matching TRBD1. Trimming removed 1 base from V and 0 bases from J; junction bases left unmatched: 7. This CDR3 comprises 17 residues. CDR1 is SGHAT and CDR2 is FQNNGV in the germline V gene. The CDR3 spells CASSLVWGQSSTDTQYF. In DNA, the CDR3 is TGTGCCAGCAGCTTAGTTTGGGGACAGTCTAGCACAGATACGCAGTATTTT.

In this sample, this clonotype turned up many times. V and J are TRBV28 and TRBJ1-6; TRBD1 aligns across 7 bases. Germline CDR1 is MDHEN and CDR2 is SYDVKM. The junction had 13 bases not matched to a gene; V was cut back by 4 bases and J by 7 bases. CDR3 size: 17 residues. Here the CDR3 DNA reads TGTGCCAGCAGTTGGATTACGATGGGACAGAAGAATTCACCCCTCCACTTT. Translated, it gives CASSWITMGQKNSPLHF.

The V gene is TRBV20-1, the J gene TRBJ2-7, with D perhaps TRBD2 (6 bases). Trimming shortened V by 3 bases and J by 2 bases, and 17 bases separated the two germline ends. CDR1 DFQATT and CDR2 SNEGSKA come from the germline V gene (reference sequence). The CDR3 covers 15 residues. CDR3: CSASYIGGSTYEQYF. The CDR3 DNA is TGCAGTGCTAGCTATATTGGGGGGTCCACCTACGAGCAGTACTTC.

This clonotype occurred many times. The chain carries TRBV28 and TRBJ2-5, with TRBD2 matching over 9 bases. Germline trimming cut 11 bases from V and 14 bases from J; bases unmatched to any gene: 15. Germline-derived CDR1 and CDR2 are MDHEN and SYDVKM. This CDR3 has 12 amino acids. CDR3 sequence: CASFRLAGPPYF. The CDR3 coding sequence is TGTGCCTCCTTTCGGCTAGCGGGACCCCCTTACTTC. Full variable domain (remainder filled in from reference TRBV28 and TRBJ2-5): DVKVTQSSRYLVKRTGEKVFLECVQDMDHENMFWYRQDPGLGLRLIYFSYDVKMKEKGDIPEGYSVSREKKERFSLILESASTNQTSMYLCASFRLAGPPYFGPGTRLLVL.

Of note for this clonotype: Mismatch with germline at one junction end may stem from a read error. In DNA, the CDR3 is TGTGCCAGCTCTGAGACTGGCAACTACAAGCAGTACTTC. Translating it yields CASSETGNYKQYF. The chain links TRBV2 to TRBJ2-7; D not resolved. CDR1 and CDR2 (germline): SNHLY, FYNNEI. CDR3 length: 13 residues.

This clonotype occurred many times. This chain uses TRBV6-1 with TRBJ2-3, with a weak D call TRBD2 (5 bases). CDR1 and CDR2 (germline): MNHNS, SASEGT. There are 13 residues in the CDR3. V shed 6 bases and J shed 3 bases, with 10 bases lying between them. CDR3 coding DNA: TGTGCCAGCAGGATCCCGGGAACAGATACGCAGTATTTT. It specifies CASRIPGTDTQYF.

This clonotype appeared a single time. The rearrangement uses TRBV7-9 and TRBJ2-7; 7 positions agree with TRBD1. CDR3 length: 15 residues. The V gene end was trimmed by 3 bases and the J gene end by 6 bases; junction bases not matched to a gene: 11. Looked up from germline, CDR1 is SEHNR and CDR2 is FQNEAQ (reference sequence). CDR3 protein: CASSLMTGNGGEQYF. In nucleotides, the CDR3 is TGTGCCAGCAGCTTGATGACAGGGAACGGAGGCGAGCAGTACTTC.

Many counts were recorded for this clonotype. V and J are TRBV29-1 and TRBJ1-2, with 9 positions matching TRBD1. Per the germline V gene, CDR1 is SQVTM and CDR2 is ANQGSEA. This CDR3 spans 14 amino acids. J gave up 5 bases and V 7 bases, and 11 bases lay outside the gene matches. CDR3 DNA sequence: TGCAGCGCTGGCATCCGGGACAGGGCTTATGGCTACACCTTC. As protein: CSAGIRDRAYGYTF.